These 18 T cell receptor beta chains were all obtained from the same sample, sequenced in a study of PD-1 blockade in classical Hodgkin lymphoma. The time point: cycle 4 day 1 (C4D1), after six to seven weeks of nivolumab. Every patient had relapsed following autologous stem cell transplantation, and cohorts differed in brentuximab vedotin exposure. From thawed PBMCs, CD4+ T cells were purified using magnetic negative selection. TCRdb keeps only in-frame clones here, not all; method: immunoSEQ multiplex PCR. The sample has 30,000 or so clones, approximately 80% seen once; the top ten hold 0.5% to 0.65%. The input for sequencing was CD4+ T cells from blood, taken before the fourth cycle of nivolumab. Receptors were obtained from a human donor with classical Hodgkin lymphoma.

For this clone: The sample carries other DNA sequences with the same CDR3. The genes are TRBV7-2 and TRBJ1-5; a possible D gene is TRBD1 (5 bases). Germline V gene lookup returns CDR1 SGHTA and CDR2 FQGNSA. V gave up 2 bases and J gave up 6 bases, with 8 bases separating them. This CDR3 is built from 13 residues. CDR3 sequence (DNA): TGTGCCAGCAGCTTAAGGGGAGGTCAGCCCCAGCATTTT. This sequence encodes CASSLRGGQPQHF.

This clone was found a few times. This chain uses TRBV11-2 with TRBJ1-1, with D unresolved. This CDR3 comprises 13 residues. Germline V gene lookup returns CDR1 SGHAT and CDR2 FQNNGV. Trimming cost V 5 bases and J 1 base, with 8 bases left between them. The CDR3: CASSVTENTEAFF. CDR3 in DNA: TGTGCCAGCAGCGTGACGGAGAACACTGAAGCTTTCTTT.

The chain combines TRBV2 with TRBJ2-2; TRBD1 might be the D (5 bases). Per the germline V gene, CDR1 is SNHLY and CDR2 is FYNNEI. Trimming stripped 11 bases from V and 0 bases from J, with 13 bases between. This CDR3 has 14 residues. The CDR3 coding sequence is TGTGCCGGGTCAGGGCCGGCGAACACCGGGGAGCTGTTTTTT. Its translation: CAGSGPANTGELFF.

V and J are TRBV5-8 and TRBJ1-5; D not resolved. The CDR3 loop spans 13 amino acids. Trimming cost V 0 bases and J 4 bases, with 5 bases left between them. In germline, CDR1 is SGHTS, CDR2 YDEGEE. CDR3 bases: TGTGCCAGCAGCTTGGGATTAAATCAGCCCCAGCATTTT. It translates to CASSLGLNQPQHF.

The rearrangement links TRBV13 to TRBJ2-2; either TRBD1 or TRBD2 may fit D (5 bases each). Germline CDR1 is PRHDT and CDR2 is FYEKMQ (reference sequence). With 6 bases removed from V and 5 bases from J, the gap between germline ends came to 10 bases. CDR3 length: 13 residues. The CDR3 here is CASRAGRTGELFF. CDR3 sequence (DNA): TGTGCCAGCAGGGCAGGGAGAACCGGGGAGCTGTTTTTT. The full variable domain, its missing parts supplied by reference TRBV13 and TRBJ2-2, is AAGVIQSPRHLIKEKRETATLKCYPIPRHDTVYWYQQGPGQDPQFLISFYEKMQSDKGSIPDRFSAQQFSDYHSELNMSSLELGDSALYFCASRAGRTGELFFGEGSRLTVL.

This clone was picked up a small number of times. The chain combines TRBV4-1 with TRBJ1-5, with TRBD1 as a possible D gene (5 bases). Germline CDR1 is MGHRA and CDR2 is YSYEKL. This CDR3 contains 17 residues. V was pared by 1 base and J by 3 bases, with 16 bases between. CDR3 sequence (DNA): TGCGCCAGCAGCCAAGGTGGGGGAGAGGGGATCAATCAGCCCCAGCATTTT. Protein: CASSQGGGEGINQPQHF.

The CDR3 region is CASSSRGAGGRSGELFF. DNA of the CDR3: TGTGCCAGCAGTTCTAGGGGGGCGGGGGGGCGGTCCGGGGAGCTGTTTTTT. V is TRBV7-2 and J is TRBJ2-2; 9 nucleotides match TRBD2. Germline CDR1 SGHTA, CDR2 FQGNSA. Trimming at V came to 6 bases and at J to 6 bases, leaving 14 bases not matched to a gene. The CDR3 is made up of 17 amino acids.

V and J are TRBV6-1 and TRBJ1-1, with D perhaps matching TRBD1 (5 bases). CDR3 size: 14 residues. The germline gives CDR1 MNHNS, CDR2 SASEGT. Trimming took off 4 bases at V and 6 bases at J, with 15 bases between the two ends. CDR3 sequence (DNA): TGTGCCAGCAGTGGCTTGGGGGGAGGGCCTGAAGCTTTCTTT. Amino acids: CASSGLGGGPEAFF.

V and J are TRBV11-2 and TRBJ2-3; 7 bases agree with TRBD2. The CDR3 has 16 amino acids. The germline V gene has CDR1 SGHAT and CDR2 FQNNGV. J lost 0 bases, V lost 2 bases, and 5 bases had no gene match. The CDR3 spells CASSLQAGWSTDTQYF. CDR3 sequence (DNA): TGTGCCAGCAGCTTACAAGCGGGGTGGAGCACAGATACGCAGTATTTT.

The gene calls are TRBV9 and TRBJ1-1, with D possibly being TRBD1 (5 bases). The V gene's germline CDR1 is SGDLS and CDR2 YYNGEE. This CDR3 comprises 13 residues. The ends were cut back, 3 bases at V and 7 bases at J, with 13 bases in the middle. The CDR3 loop reads CASSAQVNHEAFF. The CDR3 DNA sequence: TGTGCCAGCAGCGCACAGGTAAACCATGAAGCTTTCTTT. Complete variable domain (other parts from reference TRBV9 and TRBJ1-1): DSGVTQTPKHLITATGQRVTLRCSPRSGDLSVYWYQQSLDQGLQFLIQYYNGEERAKGNILERFSAQQFPDLHSELNLSSLELGDSALYFCASSAQVNHEAFFGQGTRLTVV.

The chain links TRBV11-2 to TRBJ2-7; D unclear. In germline, CDR1 is SGHAT, CDR2 FQNNGV. This CDR3 comprises 12 residues. V dropped 0 bases and J dropped 4 bases, with 4 bases sitting between them. The CDR3 bases are TGTGCCAGCAGCTTAGAAGGTTACGAGCAGTACTTC. It specifies CASSLEGYEQYF. Based on the CDR3 plus reference TRBV11-2 and TRBJ2-7, the full variable domain is EAGVAQSPRYKIIEKRQSVAFWCNPISGHATLYWYQQILGQGPKLLIQFQNNGVVDDSQLPKDRFSAERLKGVDSTLKIQPAKLEDSAVYLCASSLEGYEQYFGPGTRLTVT.

The chain uses TRBV5-1 and TRBJ2-5; TRBD2 might be the D (6 bases). Deletions cut 3 bases from V and 0 bases from J, with 6 bases between. This CDR3 region has 13 residues. Germline loops: CDR1 SGHRS, CDR2 YFSETQ. The CDR3 region has the DNA TGCGCCAGCAGCTGGGACTACCAAGAGACCCAGTACTTC. Translation: CASSWDYQETQYF.

This sequence joins TRBV6-5 and TRBJ1-4, with 8 bases matching TRBD1. Germline CDR1 is MNHEY and CDR2 is SVGAGI. This CDR3 comprises 15 residues. Unmatched junction bases numbered 11, after V lost 6 bases and J lost 8 bases. The CDR3 reads CASSSFRGQWEKLFF. The CDR3 nucleotides read TGTGCCAGCAGCTCCTTCAGGGGGCAGTGGGAAAAACTGTTTTTT.

This rearrangement joins TRBV6-5 to TRBJ1-4, with TRBD1 identical over 9 bases. This CDR3 has 13 amino acids. Germline CDR1 MNHEY, CDR2 SVGAGI. The V gene end was trimmed by 6 bases and the J gene end by 8 bases; junction bases not matched to a gene: 4. CDR3 amino acids: CASSWTGDEKLFF. The CDR3 DNA is TGTGCCAGCAGCTGGACAGGGGACGAAAAACTGTTTTTT.

V and J are TRBV2 and TRBJ1-1, with 12 nucleotides matching TRBD1. V lost 7 bases and J lost 12; bases outside the gene matches: 9. CDR1 SNHLY and CDR2 FYNNEI come from the germline V gene. This CDR3 comprises 13 residues. The CDR3 DNA reads TGTGCCAGCACCGGGACAGGGGGCGTCGGACCTTTCTTT. It yields the protein CASTGTGGVGPFF.

This clone has just one count. The chain couples TRBV7-9 to TRBJ1-5; 11 bases align to TRBD1. After removal of 5 bases from V and 5 bases from J, the junction contained 11 bases not matched to a gene. Germline V gives CDR1 SEHNR, CDR2 FQNEAQ (reference sequence). The CDR3 is made up of 17 amino acids. CDR3 nucleotides: TGTGCCAGCAGCCCCGGGACAGGGGGACGAACCTATCAGCCCCAGCATTTT. Its protein product is CASSPGTGGRTYQPQHF.

This rearrangement joins TRBV7-2 to TRBJ2-3, with a possible D match to TRBD1 (5 bases). V was clipped by 1 base and J by 2 bases, with 10 bases between them. CDR1 and CDR2 from the germline V gene are SGHTA and FQGNSA. This CDR3 region has 15 residues. The CDR3 sequence is CASSLVGRDTDTQYF. The CDR3, as DNA: TGTGCCAGCAGCTTAGTGGGCAGGGACACAGATACGCAGTATTTT. The full variable domain, with the rest looked up from reference TRBV7-2 and TRBJ2-3, is GAGVSQSPSNKVTEKGKDVELRCDPISGHTALYWYRQSLGQGLEFLIYFQGNSAPDKSGLPSDRFSAERTGGSVSTLTIQRTQQEDSAVYLCASSLVGRDTDTQYFGPGTRLTVL.

The V and J genes are TRBV12-5 and TRBJ2-3; D uncertain. This CDR3 region has 14 residues. Germline-derived CDR1 and CDR2 are LGHNT and FRNRAP. Trimming took 5 bases from V and 0 from J, leaving 9 bases between them. The CDR3 DNA reads as TGTGCTAGTGGTGCTGACACGAGCACAGATACGCAGTATTTT. Translation: CASGADTSTDTQYF.